The 11 T cell receptor beta chains listed next were all sequenced from one sample in a study of blood T cell repertoires in COVID-19. The table came from immunoSEQ multiplex PCR; TCRdb's copy has only in-frame clones and leaves some out. The sample lists tens of thousands of clones, around 93% seen once, with approximately 3% in the top ten. What was sequenced was peripheral blood. These receptors all come from a middle-aged man with acute or convalescent COVID-19.

The chain combines TRBV18 with TRBJ1-2; D is unclear. V was cut by 0 bases and J by 5 bases, with 7 bases left in between. The CDR3 loop spans 13 amino acids. Looked up from germline, CDR1 is KGHSH and CDR2 is LQKENI. The CDR3 here is CASSPPNRYGYTF. The CDR3 nucleotides are TGTGCCAGCTCACCACCAAATAGATATGGCTACACCTTC.

The chain couples TRBV7-9 to TRBJ1-1, with 7 positions matching TRBD1. Germline trimming cut 1 base from V and 6 bases from J; bases unmatched to any gene: 8. Germline V lookup: CDR1 SEHNR, CDR2 FQNEAQ (reference sequence). This CDR3 region has 15 residues. The DNA of the CDR3 is TGTGCCAGCAGCTTAGGGGCAGGGGGTAACGCTGAAGCTTTCTTT. Its protein product is CASSLGAGGNAEAFF.

The J gene is TRBJ2-2, the V gene TRBV6-4; D not resolved. The V end lost 6 bases, the J end lost 6 bases, and 8 bases lay between the germline ends. Germline V gene sequence: CDR1 MRHNA, CDR2 SNTAGT. The CDR3 loop spans 12 amino acids. The CDR3 loop is CASRAYAGELFF. CDR3 DNA: TGTGCCAGCAGAGCATACGCCGGGGAGCTGTTTTTT.

The rearrangement links TRBV19 to TRBJ1-2, with D perhaps TRBD1 (5 bases). Trimming stripped 2 bases from V and 6 bases from J, with 16 bases between. Germline V lookup: CDR1 LNHDA, CDR2 SQIVND (reference sequence). The CDR3 sequence is 15 residues long. The DNA for the CDR3 is TGTGCCAGTAGTATAAATGGTCCGGACAATCATGGCTACACCTTC. Protein sequence: CASSINGPDNHGYTF. Together with reference TRBV19 and TRBJ1-2, the CDR3 gives the full variable domain: DGGITQSPKYLFRKEGQNVTLSCEQNLNHDAMYWYRQDPGQGLRLIYYSQIVNDFQKGDIAEGYSVSREKKESFPLTVTSAQKNPTAFYLCASSINGPDNHGYTFGSGTRLTVV.

The V gene is TRBV18, the J gene TRBJ2-5; D is ambiguous. Trimming stripped 2 bases from V and 2 bases from J, with 6 bases between. This CDR3 has 13 residues. Germline CDR1 is KGHSH and CDR2 is LQKENI. Here the CDR3 reads CASSPLAQETQYF. In DNA form, the CDR3 reads TGTGCCAGCTCACCATTGGCTCAAGAGACCCAGTACTTC.

The chain couples TRBV6-2 or TRBV6-3 to TRBJ2-2; unclear D gene. The CDR3 spans 12 residues. V lost 5 bases to trimming and J lost 5 bases, with 6 bases between them. Germline CDR1 reads MNHEY; CDR2 reads SVGEGT. The CDR3, as DNA: TGTGCCAGCAGTCCCTATACCGGGGAGCTGTTTTTT. This translates into CASSPYTGELFF.

The chain recombines TRBV2 with TRBJ2-2, with D unclear. The V gene's germline CDR1 is SNHLY and CDR2 FYNNEI. The germline V and J ends were trimmed by 5 bases and 6 bases, with 7 bases remaining between them. The CDR3 is 12 amino acids. The CDR3 coding sequence is TGTGCCAGCAGTTATACAGCCGGGGAGCTGTTTTTT. Protein product: CASSYTAGELFF.

This clone was seen only once. The chain employs TRBV13 and TRBJ2-7, with D perhaps TRBD2 (6 bases). The length of the CDR3 is 14 residues. The V and J ends lost 5 bases and 7 bases respectively, with 18 bases between them. The germline gives CDR1 PRHDT, CDR2 FYEKMQ (reference sequence). DNA for the CDR3: TGTGCCAGCAGCGAGGCCGGGACTTACTCGGAGCAGTACTTC. It yields the protein CASSEAGTYSEQYF.

The chain carries TRBV11-1 and TRBJ1-6; 8 bases line up with TRBD1. This CDR3 contains 15 residues. From germline, CDR1 is SGHAT and CDR2 FQDESV (reference sequence). The ends lost 5 bases at V and 6 bases at J; junction bases unmatched: 6. This CDR3 is CASSPTGAGNSPLHF. The CDR3 DNA follows: TGTGCCAGCAGCCCGACAGGGGCGGGTAATTCACCCCTCCACTTT. Looking up the rest from reference TRBV11-1 and TRBJ1-6 gives the full variable domain: EAEVAQSPRYKITEKSQAVAFWCDPISGHATLYWYRQILGQGPELLVQFQDESVVDDSQLPKDRFSAERLKGVDSTLKIQPAELGDSAMYLCASSPTGAGNSPLHFGNGTRLTVT.

CDR3 sequence: CASSPAQTNTEAFF. Here the CDR3 DNA reads TGTGCCAGCAGCCCCGCCCAGACAAACACTGAAGCTTTCTTT. The chain is built from TRBV14 and TRBJ1-1; no clear D. Trimming left V 4 bases short and J 2 bases short, with 11 bases between. The germline CDR1 and CDR2 sequences are SGHDN and FVKESK. The CDR3 loop spans 14 amino acids.

The chain's CDR3 is CATSRGQDHGYTF. CDR3 DNA sequence: TGTGCCACCAGCAGGGGACAGGATCATGGCTACACCTTC. The chain has TRBV15 and TRBJ1-2; 8 bases map to TRBD1. The CDR3 contains 13 residues. V lost 3 bases, J lost 6 bases, and 3 bases stayed unmatched. Germline V gene data show CDR1 as LNHNV and CDR2 as YYDKDF (reference sequence).